These 2 T cell receptor beta chains share one sample of origin, sequenced in a study of blood T cell repertoires in COVID-19. Profiling relied on immunoSEQ multiplex PCR, and the TCRdb table lists in-frame clones only, not all of them. The data hold hundreds of thousands of clones, with roughly 80% observed a single time. Sequencing used peripheral blood. Receptors originate from a woman aged 80 or over with acute or convalescent COVID-19.

The rearrangement uses TRBV19 and TRBJ1-4, with D hard to call. Trimming took off 6 bases at V and 0 bases at J, with 11 bases between the two ends. The CDR3 totals 15 residues. Germline CDR1 LNHDA, CDR2 SQIVND (reference sequence). This CDR3 reads CASSLRVPTNEKLFF. CDR3 sequence (DNA): TGTGCCAGTAGCCTGCGGGTCCCAACTAATGAAAAACTGTTTTTT.

The CDR3 bases are TGTGCCAGCAGTTACTCGATAGCCAGCAATCAGCCCCAGCATTTT. Amino acids: CASSYSIASNQPQHF. V usage is TRBV6-5 and J usage is TRBJ1-5; the D is unclear. V lost 0 bases, J lost 1 base, and 7 bases lay in between. CDR1 is MNHEY, CDR2 SVGAGI, per germline. The CDR3 consists of 15 residues.